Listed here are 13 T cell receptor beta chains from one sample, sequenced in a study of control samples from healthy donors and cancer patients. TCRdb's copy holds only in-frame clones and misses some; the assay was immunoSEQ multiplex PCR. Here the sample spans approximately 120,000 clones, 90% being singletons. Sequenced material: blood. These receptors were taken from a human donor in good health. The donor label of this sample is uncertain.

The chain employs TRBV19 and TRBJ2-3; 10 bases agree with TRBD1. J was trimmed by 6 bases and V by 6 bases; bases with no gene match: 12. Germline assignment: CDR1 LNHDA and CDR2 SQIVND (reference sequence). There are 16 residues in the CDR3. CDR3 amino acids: CASRTAGQGSGDTQYF. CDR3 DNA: TGTGCCAGTAGGACTGCGGGACAGGGGAGTGGGGATACGCAGTATTTT.

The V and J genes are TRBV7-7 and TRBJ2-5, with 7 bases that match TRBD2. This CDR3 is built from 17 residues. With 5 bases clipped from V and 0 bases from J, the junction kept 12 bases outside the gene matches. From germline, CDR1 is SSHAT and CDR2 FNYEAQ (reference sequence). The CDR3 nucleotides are TGTGCCAGCAGCCAATCCGTCCGGGACTACAACCAAGAGACCCAGTACTTC. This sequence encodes CASSQSVRDYNQETQYF.

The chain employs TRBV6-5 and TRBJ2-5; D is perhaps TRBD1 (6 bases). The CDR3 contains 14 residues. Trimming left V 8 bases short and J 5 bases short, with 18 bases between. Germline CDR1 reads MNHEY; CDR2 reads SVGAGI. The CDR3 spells CASALGAPGETQYF. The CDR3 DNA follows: TGTGCCAGCGCCCTGGGGGCTCCCGGGGAGACCCAGTACTTC.

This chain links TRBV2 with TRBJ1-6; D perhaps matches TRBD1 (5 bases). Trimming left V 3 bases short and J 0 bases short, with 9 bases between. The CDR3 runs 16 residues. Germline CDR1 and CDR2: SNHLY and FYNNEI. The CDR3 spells CASSDGGSSYNSPLHF. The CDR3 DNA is TGTGCCAGCAGTGATGGGGGTAGCTCCTATAATTCACCCCTCCACTTT.

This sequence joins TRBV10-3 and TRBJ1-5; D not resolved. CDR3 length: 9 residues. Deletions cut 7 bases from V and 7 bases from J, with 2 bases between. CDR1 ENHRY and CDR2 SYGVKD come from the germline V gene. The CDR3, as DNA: TGTGCCATCACCCAGCCCCAGCATTTT. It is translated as CAITQPQHF.

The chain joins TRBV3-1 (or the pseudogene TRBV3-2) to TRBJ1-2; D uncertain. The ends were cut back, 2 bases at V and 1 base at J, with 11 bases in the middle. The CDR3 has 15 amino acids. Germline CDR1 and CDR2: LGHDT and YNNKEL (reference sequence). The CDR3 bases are TGTGCCAGCAGCCAAACTCTAGGGTATAACTATGGCTACACCTTC. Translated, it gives CASSQTLGYNYGYTF.

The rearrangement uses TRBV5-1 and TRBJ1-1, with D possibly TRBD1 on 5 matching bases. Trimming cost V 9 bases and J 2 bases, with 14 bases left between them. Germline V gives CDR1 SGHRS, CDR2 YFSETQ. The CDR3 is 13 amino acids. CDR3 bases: TGCGCCACCTCCCCGGACACAAACACTGAAGCTTTCTTT. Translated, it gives CATSPDTNTEAFF.

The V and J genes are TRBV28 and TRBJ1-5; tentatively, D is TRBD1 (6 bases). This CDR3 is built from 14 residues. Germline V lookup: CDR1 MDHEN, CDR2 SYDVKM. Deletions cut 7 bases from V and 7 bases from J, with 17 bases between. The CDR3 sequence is CASTPGVPRQPQHF. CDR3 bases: TGTGCCAGCACCCCAGGGGTCCCACGGCAGCCCCAGCATTTT.

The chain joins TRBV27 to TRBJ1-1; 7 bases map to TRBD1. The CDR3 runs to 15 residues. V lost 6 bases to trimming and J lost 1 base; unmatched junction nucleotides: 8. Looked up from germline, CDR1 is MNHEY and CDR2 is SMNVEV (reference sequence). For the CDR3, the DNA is TGTGCCAGCAGGCTGGCGGGACAGACGAACACTGAAGCTTTCTTT. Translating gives CASRLAGQTNTEAFF.

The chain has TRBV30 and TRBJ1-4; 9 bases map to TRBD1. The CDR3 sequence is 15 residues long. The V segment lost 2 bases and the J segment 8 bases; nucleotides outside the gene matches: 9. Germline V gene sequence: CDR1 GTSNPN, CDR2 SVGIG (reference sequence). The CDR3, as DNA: TGTGCCTGGAGTCAAGGGACAGGGAGCGGCGAAAAACTGTTTTTT. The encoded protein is CAWSQGTGSGEKLFF.

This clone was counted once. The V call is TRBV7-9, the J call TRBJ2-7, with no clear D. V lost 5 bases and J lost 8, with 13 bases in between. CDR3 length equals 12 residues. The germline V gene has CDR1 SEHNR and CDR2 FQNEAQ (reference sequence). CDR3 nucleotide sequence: TGTGCCAGCAGCCCAGTAGTCAGCCAGCAGTACTTC. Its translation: CASSPVVSQQYF.

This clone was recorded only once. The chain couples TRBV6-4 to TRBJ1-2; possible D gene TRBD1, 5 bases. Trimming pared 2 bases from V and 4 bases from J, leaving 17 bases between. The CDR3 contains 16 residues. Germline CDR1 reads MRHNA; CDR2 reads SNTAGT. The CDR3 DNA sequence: TGTGCCAGCAGTGACCCGAAGGGGTTTAAGGGCTATGGCTACACCTTC. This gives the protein CASSDPKGFKGYGYTF.

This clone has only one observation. The CDR3, as DNA: TGCGCCAGCAGCTTTTCGTCAACTAATGAAAAACTGTTTTTT. This sequence encodes CASSFSSTNEKLFF. V and J are TRBV5-1 and TRBJ1-4, with D unclear. CDR3 length: 14 amino acids. V dropped 2 bases and J dropped 0 bases, with 5 bases sitting between them. CDR1 SGHRS and CDR2 YFSETQ come from the germline V gene.